This T cell receptor (beta chain) was observed in a study of monozygotic twins with inflammatory bowel disease. Study-wide points: Healthy co-twins showed greater TCRbeta diversity (inverse Simpson) than IBD patients.

On this clonotype itself: The antigen is undetermined.

CDR1 and CDR2 (germline): DFQATT, SNEGSKA (reference sequence). The length of the CDR3 is 13 residues. TCRalpha and TCRbeta cDNA went through nested PCRs of approximately 17 and 9 cycles, two in total. TCRdb derives one entry per CDR3 protein from the 5' RACE reads, leaving out DNA. The sample table includes around 150,000 distinct CDR3 sequences. The TCR sequence derives from a human donor with ulcerative colitis or Crohn's disease, or a healthy co-twin of an affected twin (not recorded which). V and J are TRBV20-1 and TRBJ2-5; checking the TCRdb D call of TRBD2 is not possible without DNA. The specimen sequenced was blood. The CDR3 sequence is CSAWTSGWETQYF.